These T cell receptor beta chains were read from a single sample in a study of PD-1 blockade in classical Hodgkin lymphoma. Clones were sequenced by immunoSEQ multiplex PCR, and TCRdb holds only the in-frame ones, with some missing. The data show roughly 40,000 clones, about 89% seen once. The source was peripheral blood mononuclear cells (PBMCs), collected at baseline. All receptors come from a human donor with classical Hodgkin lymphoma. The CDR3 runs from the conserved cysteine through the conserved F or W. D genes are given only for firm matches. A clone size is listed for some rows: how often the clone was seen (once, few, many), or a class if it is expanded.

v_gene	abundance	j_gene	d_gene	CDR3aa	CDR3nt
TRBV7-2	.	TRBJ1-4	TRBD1	CASSLGTGARRGEKLFF	TGTGCCAGCAGCTTGGGGACAGGGGCGCGACGGGGTGAAAAACTGTTTTTT
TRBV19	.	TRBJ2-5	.	CASRSSWHRAQETQYF	TGTGCCAGTAGATCTTCATGGCACAGGGCTCAAGAGACCCAGTACTTC
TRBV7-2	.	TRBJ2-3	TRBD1	CASSLGQGATDTQYF	TGTGCCAGCAGCTTAGGGCAGGGGGCGACAGATACGCAGTATTTT
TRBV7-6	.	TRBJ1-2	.	CASSPGGGSIDGYTF	TGTGCCAGCAGCCCCGGTGGGGGAAGTATAGATGGCTACACCTTC
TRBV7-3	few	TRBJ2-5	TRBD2	CASSLRASGYQETQYF	TGTGCCAGCAGCTTAAGGGCTAGCGGGTACCAAGAGACCCAGTACTTC
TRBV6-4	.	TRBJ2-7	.	CASSDCQDRYF	TGTGCCAGCAGTGATTGCCAAGACCGTTACTTC
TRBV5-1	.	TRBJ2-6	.	CASSLATRAGANVLTF	TGCGCCAGCAGCTTGGCCACTAGGGCAGGGGCCAACGTCCTGACTTTC
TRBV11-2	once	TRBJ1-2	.	CASSACSPAGCYGYTF	TGTGCCAGCAGCGCCTGTTCACCGGCAGGGTGCTATGGCTACACCTTC
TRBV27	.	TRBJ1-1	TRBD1	CASSPLSTGPEAFF	TGTGCCAGCAGTCCCTTGTCGACAGGGCCTGAAGCTTTCTTT
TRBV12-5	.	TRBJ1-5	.	CASGFISNQPQHF	TGTGCTAGTGGTTTTATTTCCAATCAGCCCCAGCATTTT
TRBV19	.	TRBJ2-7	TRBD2	CASTRRGLAGGPSYEQYF	TGTGCCAGTACCCGTCGGGGACTAGCGGGAGGTCCGTCCTACGAGCAGTACTTC
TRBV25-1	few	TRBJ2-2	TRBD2	CASSETPGLALGELFF	TGTGCCAGCAGTGAAACACCAGGACTAGCGCTAGGGGAGCTGTTTTTT
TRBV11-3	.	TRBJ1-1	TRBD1	CASSLTGVNTEAFF	TGTGCCAGCAGCTTGACAGGGGTGAACACTGAAGCTTTCTTT
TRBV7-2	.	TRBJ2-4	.	CASSSQGSKNIQYF	TGTGCCAGCAGCTCCCAGGGATCCAAAAACATTCAGTACTTC
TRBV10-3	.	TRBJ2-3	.	CAISEGGRTDTQYF	TGTGCCATCAGTGAGGGGGGGAGAACAGATACGCAGTATTTT
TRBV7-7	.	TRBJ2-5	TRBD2	CASSLLPGTSEETQYF	TGTGCCAGCAGCTTGCTACCCGGGACTAGCGAAGAGACCCAGTACTTC
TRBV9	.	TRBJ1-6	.	CASSSPPTALNSPLHF	TGTGCCAGCAGCTCACCCCCGACAGCGTTGAATTCACCCCTCCACTTT
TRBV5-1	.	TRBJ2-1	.	CASSPAGGRSYNEQFF	TGCGCCAGCAGCCCGGCCGGGGGGCGCTCCTACAATGAGCAGTTCTTC
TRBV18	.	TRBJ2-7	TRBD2	CASSPGTSGGASRYGYEQYF	TGTGCCAGCTCACCAGGGACTAGCGGGGGGGCGTCAAGGTACGGCTACGAGCAGTACTTC
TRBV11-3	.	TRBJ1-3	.	CASSPGGTLSGNTIYF	TGTGCCAGCAGCCCAGGCGGGACACTCTCTGGAAACACCATATATTTT
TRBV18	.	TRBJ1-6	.	CASSPAGFSSPNSPLHF	TGTGCCAGCTCACCAGCAGGGTTCAGTTCCCCCAATTCACCCCTCCACTTT
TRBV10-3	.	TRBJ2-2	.	CAISDLGELFF	TGTGCCATCAGTGATCTCGGGGAGCTGTTTTTT